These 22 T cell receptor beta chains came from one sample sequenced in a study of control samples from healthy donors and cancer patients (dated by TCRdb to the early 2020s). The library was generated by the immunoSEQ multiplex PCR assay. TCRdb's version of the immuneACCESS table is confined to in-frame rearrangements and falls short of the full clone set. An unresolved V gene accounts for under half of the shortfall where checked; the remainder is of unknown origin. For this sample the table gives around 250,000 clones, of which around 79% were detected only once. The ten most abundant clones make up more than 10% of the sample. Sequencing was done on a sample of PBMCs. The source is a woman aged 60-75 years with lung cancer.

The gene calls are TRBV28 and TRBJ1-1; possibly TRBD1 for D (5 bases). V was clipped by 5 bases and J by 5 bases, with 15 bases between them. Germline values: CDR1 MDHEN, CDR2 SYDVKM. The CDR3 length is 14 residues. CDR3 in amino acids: CASSRGWGRTEAFF. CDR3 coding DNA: TGTGCCAGCAGTAGGGGCTGGGGTAGGACTGAAGCTTTCTTT.

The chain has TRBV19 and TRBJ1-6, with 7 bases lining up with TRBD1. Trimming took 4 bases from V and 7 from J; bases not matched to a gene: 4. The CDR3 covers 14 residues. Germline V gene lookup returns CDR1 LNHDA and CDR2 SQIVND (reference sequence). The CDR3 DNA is TGTGCCAGTAGTACCTCCAGGGGGAATTCACCCCTCCACTTT. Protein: CASSTSRGNSPLHF.

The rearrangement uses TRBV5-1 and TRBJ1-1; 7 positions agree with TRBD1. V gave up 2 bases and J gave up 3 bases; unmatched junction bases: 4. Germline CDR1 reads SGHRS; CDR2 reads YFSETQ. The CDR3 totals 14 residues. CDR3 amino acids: CASSFTTGDTEAFF. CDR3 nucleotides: TGCGCCAGCAGCTTTACCACAGGGGACACTGAAGCTTTCTTT.

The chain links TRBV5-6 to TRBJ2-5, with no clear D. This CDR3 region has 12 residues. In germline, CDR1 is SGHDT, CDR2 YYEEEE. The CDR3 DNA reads TGTGTTTCCGGAAGAGGATCGGAGACCCAGTACTTC. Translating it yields CVSGRGSETQYF.

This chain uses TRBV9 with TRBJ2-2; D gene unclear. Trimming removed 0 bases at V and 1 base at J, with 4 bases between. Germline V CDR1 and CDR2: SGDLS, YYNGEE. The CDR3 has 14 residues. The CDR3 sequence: CASSVVGNTGELFF. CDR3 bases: TGTGCCAGCAGCGTAGTAGGGAACACCGGGGAGCTGTTTTTT.

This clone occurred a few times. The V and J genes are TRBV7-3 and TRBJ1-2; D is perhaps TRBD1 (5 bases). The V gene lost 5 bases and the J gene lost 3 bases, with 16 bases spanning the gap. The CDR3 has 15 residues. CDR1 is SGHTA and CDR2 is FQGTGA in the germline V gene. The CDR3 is CASSPRGKADYGYTF. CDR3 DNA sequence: TGTGCCAGCAGCCCTCGGGGGAAAGCGGACTATGGCTACACCTTC.

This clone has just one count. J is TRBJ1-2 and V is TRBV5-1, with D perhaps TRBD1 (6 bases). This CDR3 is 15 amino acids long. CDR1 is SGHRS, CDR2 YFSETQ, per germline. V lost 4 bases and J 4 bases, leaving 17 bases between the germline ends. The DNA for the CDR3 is TGCGCCAGCAGCAACGGGACACGAGTTGGCTATGGCTACACCTTC. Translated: CASSNGTRVGYGYTF.

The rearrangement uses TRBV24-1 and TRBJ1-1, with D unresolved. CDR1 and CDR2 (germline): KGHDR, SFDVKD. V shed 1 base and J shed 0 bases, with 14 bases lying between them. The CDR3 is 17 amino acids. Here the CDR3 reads CATSDFSGRYMNTEAFF. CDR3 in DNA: TGTGCCACCAGTGATTTTTCGGGTCGTTACATGAACACTGAAGCTTTCTTT.

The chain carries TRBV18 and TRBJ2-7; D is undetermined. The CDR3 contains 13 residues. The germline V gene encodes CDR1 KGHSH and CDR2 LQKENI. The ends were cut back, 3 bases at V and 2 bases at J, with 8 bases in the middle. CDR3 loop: CASSPSPAYEQYF. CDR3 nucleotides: TGTGCCAGCTCACCGTCTCCTGCCTACGAGCAGTACTTC. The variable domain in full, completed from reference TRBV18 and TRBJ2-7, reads NAGVMQNPRHLVRRRGQEARLRCSPMKGHSHVYWYRQLPEEGLKFMVYLQKENIIDESGMPKERFSAEFPKEGPSILRIQQVVRGDSAAYFCASSPSPAYEQYFGPGTRLTVT.

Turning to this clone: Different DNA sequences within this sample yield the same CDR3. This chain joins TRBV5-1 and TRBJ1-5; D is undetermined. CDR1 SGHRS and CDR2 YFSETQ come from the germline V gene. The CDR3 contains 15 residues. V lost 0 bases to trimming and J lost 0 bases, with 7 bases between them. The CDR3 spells CASSLEGNSNQPQHF. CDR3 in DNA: TGCGCCAGCAGCTTGGAGGGCAATAGCAATCAGCCCCAGCATTTT. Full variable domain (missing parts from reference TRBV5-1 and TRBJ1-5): KAGVTQTPRYLIKTRGQQVTLSCSPISGHRSVSWYQQTPGQGLQFLFEYFSETQRNKGNFPGRFSGRQFSNSRSEMNVSTLELGDSALYLCASSLEGNSNQPQHFGDGTRLSIL.

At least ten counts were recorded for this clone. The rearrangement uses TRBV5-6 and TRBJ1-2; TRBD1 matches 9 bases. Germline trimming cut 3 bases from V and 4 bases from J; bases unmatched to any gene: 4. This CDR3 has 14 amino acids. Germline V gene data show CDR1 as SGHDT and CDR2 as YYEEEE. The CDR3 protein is CASSSDRGLYGYTF. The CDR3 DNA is TGTGCCAGCAGCTCGGACAGGGGTCTCTATGGCTACACCTTC.

CDR3 coding DNA: TGTGCCACCAGTGCTGACCGACAGGGGCGTACTGGCTACACCTTC. Its protein product is CATSADRQGRTGYTF. The chain links TRBV24-1 to TRBJ1-2, with TRBD1 matching 8 bases. V trimming: 5 bases; J trimming: 7 bases; junction bases outside the gene matches: 11. Germline V lookup: CDR1 KGHDR, CDR2 SFDVKD. CDR3 size: 15 residues.

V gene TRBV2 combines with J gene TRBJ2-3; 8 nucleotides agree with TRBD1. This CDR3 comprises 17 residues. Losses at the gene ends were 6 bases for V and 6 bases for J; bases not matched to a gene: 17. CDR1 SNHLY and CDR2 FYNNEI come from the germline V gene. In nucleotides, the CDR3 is TGTGCCAGCAGAATGACAGGGGACATGATTTCCGGCGATACGCAGTATTTT. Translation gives CASRMTGDMISGDTQYF.

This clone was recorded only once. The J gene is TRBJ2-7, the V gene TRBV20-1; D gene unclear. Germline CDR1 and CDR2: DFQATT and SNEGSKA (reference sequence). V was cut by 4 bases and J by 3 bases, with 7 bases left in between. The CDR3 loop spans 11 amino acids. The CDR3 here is CSAKQDYEQYF. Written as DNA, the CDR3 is TGCAGTGCTAAACAAGACTACGAGCAGTACTTC.

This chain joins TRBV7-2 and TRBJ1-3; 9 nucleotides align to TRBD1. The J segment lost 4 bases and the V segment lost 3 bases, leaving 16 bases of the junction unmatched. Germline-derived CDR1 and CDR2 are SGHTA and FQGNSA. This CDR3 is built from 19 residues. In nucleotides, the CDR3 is TGTGCCAGCAGCTTGAGATCTTTTGGACAGGGGAGGGTGGGAAACACCATATATTTT. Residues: CASSLRSFGQGRVGNTIYF.

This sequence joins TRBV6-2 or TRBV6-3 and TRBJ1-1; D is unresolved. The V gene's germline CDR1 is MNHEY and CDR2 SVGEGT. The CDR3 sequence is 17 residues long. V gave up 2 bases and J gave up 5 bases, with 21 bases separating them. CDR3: CASSYAARREGWTEAFF. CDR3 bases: TGTGCCAGCAGTTACGCGGCGCGAAGGGAAGGGTGGACTGAAGCTTTCTTT.

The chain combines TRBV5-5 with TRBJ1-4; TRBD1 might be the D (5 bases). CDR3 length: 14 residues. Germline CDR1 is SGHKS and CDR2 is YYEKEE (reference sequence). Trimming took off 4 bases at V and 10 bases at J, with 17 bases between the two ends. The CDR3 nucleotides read TGTGCCAGCAGCAGGACAAGGGATACCTTAAAACTGTTTTTT. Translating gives CASSRTRDTLKLFF.

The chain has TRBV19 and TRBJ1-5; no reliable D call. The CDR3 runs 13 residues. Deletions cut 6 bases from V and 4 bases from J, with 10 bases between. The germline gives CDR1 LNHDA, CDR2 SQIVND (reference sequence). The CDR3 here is CASSPNINQPQHF. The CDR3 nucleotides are TGTGCCAGTAGCCCGAACATAAATCAGCCCCAGCATTTT. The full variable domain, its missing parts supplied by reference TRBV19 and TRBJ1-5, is DGGITQSPKYLFRKEGQNVTLSCEQNLNHDAMYWYRQDPGQGLRLIYYSQIVNDFQKGDIAEGYSVSREKKESFPLTVTSAQKNPTAFYLCASSPNINQPQHFGDGTRLSIL.

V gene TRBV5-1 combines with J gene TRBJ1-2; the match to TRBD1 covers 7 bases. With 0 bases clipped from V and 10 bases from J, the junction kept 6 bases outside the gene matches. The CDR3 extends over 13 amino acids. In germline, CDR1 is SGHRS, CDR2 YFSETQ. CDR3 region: CASSLGQGIHYTF. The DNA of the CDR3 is TGCGCCAGCAGCTTGGGACAGGGAATTCACTACACCTTC.

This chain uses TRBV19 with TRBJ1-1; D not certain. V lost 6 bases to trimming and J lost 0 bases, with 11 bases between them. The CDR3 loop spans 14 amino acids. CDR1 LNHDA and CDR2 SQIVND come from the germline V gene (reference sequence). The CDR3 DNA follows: TGTGCCAGTAGAGACTGGGCCATGAACACTGAAGCTTTCTTT. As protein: CASRDWAMNTEAFF. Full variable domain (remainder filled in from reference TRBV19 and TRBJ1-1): DGGITQSPKYLFRKEGQNVTLSCEQNLNHDAMYWYRQDPGQGLRLIYYSQIVNDFQKGDIAEGYSVSREKKESFPLTVTSAQKNPTAFYLCASRDWAMNTEAFFGQGTRLTVV.

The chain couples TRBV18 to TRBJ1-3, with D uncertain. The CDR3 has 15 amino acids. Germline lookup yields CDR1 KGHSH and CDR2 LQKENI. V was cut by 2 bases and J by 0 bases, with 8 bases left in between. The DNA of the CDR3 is TGTGCCAGCTCACCAAGTTCCTTCTCTGGAAACACCATATATTTT. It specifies CASSPSSFSGNTIYF.

DNA of the CDR3: TGTGCCAGCAGCGCTGACAGGACCTATGGCTACACCTTC. Its translation: CASSADRTYGYTF. V is TRBV5-4 and J is TRBJ1-2; D might be TRBD1 (6 bases). CDR3 length: 13 residues. Deletions cut 4 bases from V and 4 bases from J, with 11 bases between. Germline values: CDR1 SGHNT, CDR2 YYREEE (reference sequence).